This T cell receptor (beta chain) was captured by sequencing in a study of CD8+ T cells in alopecia areata. Study-level results: Patients displayed less clarity in TCR sharing than mice, a finding possibly related to HLA.

Extraction of RNA preceded its reverse transcription into cDNA, which served as the sequencing template. The method was immunoSEQ multiplex PCR; TCRdb's version includes in-frame clones alone and lacks a portion of them. The table has some 99,000 clones, roughly 42% seen once; the top ten hold 0.79%. Collected material from alopecia areata patients comprised lesional scalp punch biopsies and peripheral blood. Concerning this clone itself: What it binds is unknown.

Sequencing was carried out using CD4+ T cells sorted from blood. The source of this sequence is a human donor with alopecia areata.

CDR3 sequence reads: CASSRRETDTQYF. The DNA for the CDR3 is TGTGCCAGCAGTCGACGGGAGACAGATACGCAGTATTTT. V and J are TRBV2 and TRBJ2-3; maybe TRBD2 (6 bases). This CDR3 has 13 amino acids. With 5 bases removed from V and 3 bases from J, the gap between germline ends came to 9 bases. The germline gives CDR1 SNHLY, CDR2 FYNNEI.